The 24 T cell receptor beta chains below all came from one sample that was sequenced in a study of cytomegalovirus exposure and HLA in healthy donors. The method was immunoSEQ multiplex PCR; TCRdb's version includes in-frame clones alone and lacks a portion of them. The sample holds about 120,000 clones; roughly 90% are singletons and the top ten take around 1.8%. Source material: PBMCs. Receptors originate from a woman between 18 and 30 years old in good health and CMV-seronegative.

This clone was recorded once. The chain is built from TRBV5-4 and TRBJ2-7; D may be TRBD2 (5 bases). Per the germline V gene, CDR1 is SGHNT and CDR2 is YYREEE (reference sequence). CDR3 size: 16 residues. V was trimmed by 3 bases and J by 6 bases, leaving 22 bases between them. CDR3 in amino acids: CASSSSYGERFREQYF. As DNA, the CDR3 is TGTGCCAGCAGCTCTTCATACGGGGAAAGGTTTCGCGAGCAGTACTTC.

V and J are TRBV5-7 and TRBJ1-5, with D possibly being TRBD1 (5 bases). TRBV5-7 is classed as an ORF, of uncertain function. V was cut by 0 bases and J by 6 bases, with 16 bases left in between. CDR3 length: 16 residues. CDR3 residues: CASSLEPGQGSQPQHF. The CDR3 DNA reads as TGTGCCAGCAGCTTGGAACCCGGGCAGGGTAGTCAGCCCCAGCATTTT.

The chain recombines TRBV7-9 with TRBJ1-4; TRBD1 matches 7 bases. CDR1 is SEHNR, CDR2 FQNEAQ, per germline (reference sequence). CDR3 length equals 14 residues. With 3 bases clipped from V and 3 bases from J, the junction kept 1 base outside the gene matches. DNA for the CDR3: TGTGCCAGCAGCTTGGGGACAGCTAATGAAAAACTGTTTTTT. Translated, it gives CASSLGTANEKLFF.

The chain uses TRBV4-3 and TRBJ2-1; D may be TRBD2 (6 bases). Germline CDR1 and CDR2: LGHNA and YSLEER. The CDR3 extends over 19 amino acids. The ends were cut back, 3 bases at V and 0 bases at J, with 21 bases in the middle. Here the CDR3 reads CASSHPEWRDGSSYNEQFF. The CDR3 region has the DNA TGCGCCAGCAGCCACCCAGAATGGAGGGATGGGAGCTCCTACAATGAGCAGTTCTTC.

The chain joins TRBV30 to TRBJ1-2; D unresolved. Per germline, CDR1 GTSNPN and CDR2 SVGIG (reference sequence). This CDR3 comprises 14 residues. Trimming cost V 3 bases and J 4 bases, with 15 bases left between them. The CDR3 reads CAWSRYEDSYGYTF. The CDR3 DNA sequence: TGTGCCTGGAGCCGATATGAGGACTCCTATGGCTACACCTTC.

The J gene is TRBJ1-5, the V gene TRBV19; TRBD1 agrees at 7 bases. The V and J ends lost 3 bases and 4 bases, in that order; junction bases with no gene match: 6. The CDR3 totals 15 residues. Germline V gives CDR1 LNHDA, CDR2 SQIVND (reference sequence). In DNA form, the CDR3 reads TGTGCCAGTAGTATCAGACAGGGCCCAAATCAGCCCCAGCATTTT. Residues: CASSIRQGPNQPQHF.

The chain is built from TRBV7-2 and TRBJ1-5; D is unclear. Germline V gene data show CDR1 as SGHTA and CDR2 as FQGNSA. The ends were cut back, 2 bases at V and 0 bases at J, with 8 bases in the middle. The CDR3 has 15 amino acids. CDR3 sequence reads: CASSLKSYSNQPQHF. CDR3 DNA sequence: TGTGCCAGCAGCTTAAAGTCCTATAGCAATCAGCCCCAGCATTTT.

The gene calls are TRBV2 and TRBJ2-1; 8 bases line up with TRBD2. The J segment lost 0 bases and the V segment lost 5 bases, leaving 9 bases of the junction unmatched. The CDR3 spans 17 residues. Germline loops: CDR1 SNHLY, CDR2 FYNNEI. DNA for the CDR3: TGTGCCAGCAGTAATCCGCGGGGGGTAAGCTCCTACAATGAGCAGTTCTTC. As protein: CASSNPRGVSSYNEQFF.

The chain joins TRBV27 to TRBJ2-3; tentative D call: TRBD1 (5 bases). CDR3 length: 17 residues. The V end was cut by 5 bases, the J end by 4 bases, with 22 bases between. Germline V gene lookup returns CDR1 MNHEY and CDR2 SMNVEV (reference sequence). CDR3 DNA sequence: TGTGCCAGCAGTCCACAACAGCCCCGGCAGGGCGCAGATACGCAGTATTTT. Translating gives CASSPQQPRQGADTQYF.

CDR3 sequence (DNA): TGTGCCTCCTCAACAGGGACGGGGTACGAGCAGTACTTC. Encoded protein: CASSTGTGYEQYF. The V gene is TRBV9, the J gene TRBJ2-7; a possible D gene is TRBD1 (6 bases). V shed 10 bases and J shed 4 bases, with 18 bases lying between them. CDR1 SGDLS and CDR2 YYNGEE come from the germline V gene. This CDR3 is built from 13 residues.

The V call is TRBV19, the J call TRBJ1-3; D is undetermined. V was clipped by 7 bases and J by 4 bases, with 14 bases between them. CDR3 length: 14 residues. Per germline, CDR1 LNHDA and CDR2 SQIVND (reference sequence). The CDR3 region has the DNA TGTGCCAGTACGCACCCGGGAAGGGGAAACACCATATATTTT. This codes for CASTHPGRGNTIYF.

The J gene is TRBJ2-1, the V gene TRBV7-2; 9 bases fit TRBD1. The CDR3 contains 13 residues. Germline values: CDR1 SGHTA, CDR2 FQGNSA. J lost 16 bases, V lost 5 bases, and 12 bases had no gene match. The DNA for the CDR3 is TGTGCCAGCAGCCTAACTCCCGGGACAGGGACCTTCTTC. Translation: CASSLTPGTGTFF.

The rearrangement links TRBV7-6 to TRBJ2-1; 8 nucleotides line up with TRBD1. The CDR3 length is 15 residues. J gave up 0 bases and V 5 bases, and 3 bases lay outside the gene matches. CDR1 and CDR2 from the germline V gene are SGHVS and FNYEAQ. CDR3 in amino acids: CASSITGGSYNEQFF. The CDR3 nucleotides are TGTGCCAGCAGCATAACAGGGGGCTCCTACAATGAGCAGTTCTTC.

This rearrangement joins TRBV28 to TRBJ1-1; no clear D gene. There are 14 residues in the CDR3. Between the trimmed V and J ends, which lost 6 bases and 2 bases, there was a span of 13 bases. Germline assignment: CDR1 MDHEN and CDR2 SYDVKM. CDR3 DNA: TGTGCCAGCAGCTCTCTACTCGTTAACACTGAAGCTTTCTTT. Translating gives CASSSLLVNTEAFF.

This clone appeared once. The chain joins TRBV7-2 to TRBJ1-2; D remains unclear. The CDR3 has 15 amino acids. V lost 4 bases and J lost 4, with 16 bases in between. Germline assignment: CDR1 SGHTA and CDR2 FQGNSA. As DNA, the CDR3 is TGTGCCAGCAGCTCAGCCCTATACGTGTCCTATGGCTACACCTTC. This translates into CASSSALYVSYGYTF.

V and J are TRBV6-5 and TRBJ2-3; the match to TRBD1 covers 8 bases. Germline V lookup: CDR1 MNHEY, CDR2 SVGAGI. The CDR3 runs 15 residues. The V and J ends lost 2 bases and 4 bases, in that order; junction bases with no gene match: 5. Here the CDR3 DNA reads TGTGCCAGCAGTTACGGGTCAGGGGGCCCAGATACGCAGTATTTT. It is translated as CASSYGSGGPDTQYF.

This chain links TRBV28 with TRBJ2-7; D unresolved. CDR1 is MDHEN, CDR2 SYDVKM, per germline. Trimming shortened V by 2 bases and J by 1 base, and 12 bases separated the two germline ends. CDR3 size: 15 residues. CDR3 protein: CASSLRSGLSYEQYF. DNA of the CDR3: TGTGCCAGCAGTTTACGATCAGGATTATCCTACGAGCAGTACTTC.

This chain links TRBV6-5 with TRBJ1-1; no definite D call. The CDR3 covers 11 residues. V lost 2 bases and J lost 7, with 5 bases in between. CDR1 is MNHEY and CDR2 is SVGAGI in the germline V gene. The CDR3 region has the DNA TGTGCCAGCAGTTACGGCCATGAAGCTTTCTTT. Residues: CASSYGHEAFF.

The chain joins TRBV6-6 to TRBJ2-4, with D possibly TRBD1 on 6 matching bases. V dropped 8 bases and J dropped 5 bases, with 10 bases sitting between them. Per the germline V gene, CDR1 is MNHNY and CDR2 is SVGAGI (reference sequence). The CDR3 runs to 12 residues. The CDR3 loop reads CASPGHQNIQYF. The DNA of the CDR3 is TGTGCCAGCCCGGGACACCAAAACATTCAGTACTTC.

CDR3 nucleotide sequence: TGTGCCAGCAGCTTGGACCTCGGGGGCTCTGGAAACACCATATATTTT. This codes for CASSLDLGGSGNTIYF. This sequence joins TRBV5-5 and TRBJ1-3; perhaps TRBD1 as D (5 bases). There are 16 residues in the CDR3. Germline V gene lookup returns CDR1 SGHKS and CDR2 YYEKEE (reference sequence). V lost 0 bases to trimming and J lost 0 bases, with 10 bases between them.

This chain links TRBV27 with TRBJ1-2; D ambiguous. Germline loops: CDR1 MNHEY, CDR2 SMNVEV (reference sequence). The CDR3 runs 14 residues. The V end lost 7 bases, the J end lost 5 bases, and 17 bases lay between the germline ends. Here the CDR3 DNA reads TGTGCCAGCAAACCGGGCCGGGAGGGATATGGCTACACCTTC. This codes for CASKPGREGYGYTF.

The gene calls are TRBV15 and TRBJ2-7, with D possibly matching TRBD2 (6 bases). Trimming took off 0 bases at V and 3 bases at J, with 15 bases between the two ends. Germline-derived CDR1 and CDR2 are LNHNV and YYDKDF (reference sequence). CDR3 size: 16 residues. The CDR3 DNA follows: TGTGCCACCAGCAGAGATGCGGGGCCTGGGGTCTACGAGCAGTACTTC. Its protein product is CATSRDAGPGVYEQYF. Looking up the rest from reference TRBV15 and TRBJ2-7 gives the full variable domain: DAMVIQNPRYQVTQFGKPVTLSCSQTLNHNVMYWYQQKSSQAPKLLFHYYDKDFNNEADTPDNFQSRRPNTSFCFLDIRSPGLGDTAMYLCATSRDAGPGVYEQYFGPGTRLTVT.

This clone was observed a few times. V is TRBV6-1 and J is TRBJ1-6, with a possible D match to TRBD1 (6 bases). The CDR3 spans 14 residues. Germline V gives CDR1 MNHNS, CDR2 SASEGT. V was trimmed by 1 base and J by 12 bases, leaving 13 bases between them. This CDR3 reads CASSEVTGREPLHF. CDR3 nucleotide sequence: TGTGCCAGCAGTGAAGTAACAGGGAGGGAACCCCTCCACTTT.

V usage is TRBV4-3 and J usage is TRBJ2-2, with 9 bases that match TRBD1. Germline CDR1 reads LGHNA; CDR2 reads YSLEER. The length of the CDR3 is 17 residues. The V and J ends lost 4 bases and 2 bases, in that order; junction bases with no gene match: 8. This chain's CDR3 is CASSPQGQGYNTGELFF. CDR3 coding DNA: TGCGCCAGCAGCCCACAGGGACAGGGTTATAACACCGGGGAGCTGTTTTTT.